Listed below are T cell receptor beta chains from one sample, sequenced in a study of blood T cell repertoires in COVID-19. Sequenced by immunoSEQ multiplex PCR; TCRdb stores in-frame clones only, minus some. The sample lists about 120,000 clones, 86% occurring once. Sequenced sample: peripheral blood. These receptors were taken from a middle-aged man with acute or convalescent COVID-19. The CDR3 runs from the conserved cysteine through the conserved F or W. A D gene is named only where the DNA matches it firmly. Size is stated for part of the rows, as once, few or many counts, or as a class when the clone is expanded.

j_call v_call clone_size d_call cdr3_nt cdr3_aa
TRBJ1-1 TRBV7-2 NA NA TGTGCCAGCAGCTTAGGTAGAGGGCTCACTGAAGCTTTCTTT CASSLGRGLTEAFF
TRBJ2-1 TRBV18 NA TRBD2 TGTGCCAGCTCACCGTTGGCTAGCGGGAGTCCCGTTTCCTACAATGAGCAGTTCTTC CASSPLASGSPVSYNEQFF
TRBJ2-2 TRBV30 NA TRBD1 TGTGCCTGGAGACAAAGGACAGGCAACACCGGGGAGCTGTTTTTT CAWRQRTGNTGELFF
TRBJ1-3 TRBV13 NA NA TGTGCCAGCAGCCCGGGAGGGGTAATATCTGGAAACACCATATATTTT CASSPGGVISGNTIYF
TRBJ2-2 TRBV1 NA NA TGCAAAGGGACTAGCAACACCGGGGAGCTGTTTTTT CKGTSNTGELFF
TRBJ1-4 TRBV10-3 NA NA TGTGCCATCTCGGAGTCGGCTAATGAAAAACTGTTTTTT CAISESANEKLFF
TRBJ2-7 TRBV18 NA TRBD1 TGTGCCAGCTCACCTCGACGGACAGGGGACTACGAGCAGTACTTC CASSPRRTGDYEQYF
TRBJ1-1 TRBV5-1 NA NA TGCGCCAGCAGCCCGTCCCCAGCGGAAAGCACTGAAGCTTTCTTT CASSPSPAESTEAFF
TRBJ1-2 TRBV6-5 NA TRBD1 TGTGCCAGCAGTTACTTGGGACAGGGGGACTATGGCTACACCTTC CASSYLGQGDYGYTF
TRBJ2-3 TRBV6-2/TRBV6-3 NA TRBD2 TGTGCCAGCAGTTACCCCAGGACTAGCGGGGTCAGCACAGATACGCAGTATTTT CASSYPRTSGVSTDTQYF
TRBJ2-1 TRBV30 NA NA TGTGCCTGGAGTGTACGGGGGAGAGTCTACAATGAGCAGTTCTTC CAWSVRGRVYNEQFF
TRBJ2-2 TRBV6-2/TRBV6-3 NA NA TGTGCCAGCAGTTACTCACCCAAAACAGGGCCCGGGGAGCTGTTTTTT CASSYSPKTGPGELFF
TRBJ2-7 TRBV24-1 NA NA TGTGCCACCAGTGATTTAGGAGGTAGTGGCTACGAGCAGTACTTC CATSDLGGSGYEQYF
TRBJ2-2 TRBV5-4 NA TRBD1 TGTGCCAGCGCGCTGACAGGGGCTTTGACCGGGGAGCTGTTTTTT CASALTGALTGELFF
TRBJ1-1 TRBV15 NA NA TGTGCCACCAGCAGAGATATCAGGGGCGCAGAAGCTTTCTTT CATSRDIRGAEAFF
TRBJ1-1 TRBV30 NA NA TGTGCCTGGAGTAGGGGGACTGAAGCTTTCTTT CAWSRGTEAFF
TRBJ1-2 TRBV4-1 NA TRBD1 TGCGCCAGCAGCCAAGAGGGACAGGGAGATGGCTACACCTTC CASSQEGQGDGYTF
TRBJ2-3 TRBV7-7 NA TRBD1 TGTGCTAGCAGCCCGGGACAGGGGGCAACAGATACGCAGTATTTT CASSPGQGATDTQYF
TRBJ1-1 TRBV18 few NA TGTGCCAGCTCACTACGTAGACCCGACAGGAACACTGAAGCTTTCTTT CASSLRRPDRNTEAFF
TRBJ2-5 TRBV3-1/TRBV3-2 NA NA TGTGCCAGCAGCCAAGACTTTAGCGGTGGGGAGACCCAGTACTTC CASSQDFSGGETQYF
TRBJ2-3 TRBV5-5 once NA TGTGCCAGCACCTCTCTCCCGCTAGCGTACACAGATACGCAGTATTTT CASTSLPLAYTDTQYF
TRBJ2-7 TRBV18 few NA TGTGCCAGCTCACCGGGCGGGTACGAGCAGTACTTC CASSPGGYEQYF
TRBJ1-2 TRBV2 NA NA TGTGCCAGCAGGGGTGGGGCTTCCCTATCCTTTGGCTATGGCTACACCTTC CASRGGASLSFGYGYTF
TRBJ2-1 TRBV5-6 few TRBD1 TGTGCCAGCAGCTTGGTTCTCAGGGGGCTATTATCCCCGTTGTTCTTC CASSLVLRGLLSPLFF
TRBJ1-5 TRBV7-8 NA TRBD1 TGTGCCAGCAGCTTCGACAGGGTAAATCAGCCCCAGCATTTT CASSFDRVNQPQHF
TRBJ2-3 TRBV5-1 NA TRBD1 TGCGCCAGCAGGGTGTTGGCGGGACAGGGGGCAGATACGCAGTATTTT CASRVLAGQGADTQYF
TRBJ2-5 TRBV4-1 NA NA TGCGCCAGCAGCCAAGGGACTCAACAAGAGACCCAGTACTTC CASSQGTQQETQYF